These T cell receptor beta chains were read from a single sample in a study of OX40 agonist ivuxolimab in advanced cancers. The data were produced by immunoSEQ multiplex PCR, yet TCRdb's version contains in-frame clones alone and is incomplete. The table records fewer than 20,000 clones, just under 80% of them present only once. Sequencing used CD4+ or CD8+ T cells sorted from blood, obtained in a trial of the OX40 agonist ivuxolimab. The receptors derive from an adult with an advanced solid tumor such as melanoma, head and neck, liver or kidney cancer. The CDR3 runs from the conserved cysteine through the conserved F or W. The D gene is left open where the match is weak.

>TRBD2|TRBJ2-3|TRBV7-3
TGTGCCAGCAGCTTAATGGCGGGAGGCACAGATACGCAGTATTTT
CASSLMAGGTDTQYF
>NA|TRBJ2-2|TRBV9
TGTGCCAGCAGCGTAGCAGGGAGACACACCGGGGAGCTGTTTTTT
CASSVAGRHTGELFF
>TRBD1|TRBJ1-3|TRBV18
TGTGCCAGCTCGCCAGACAGGGACTCTGGAAACACCATATATTTT
CASSPDRDSGNTIYF
>NA|TRBJ1-5|TRBV9
TGTGCCAGCAGCGTAGAGGGGGAATACAATCAGCCCCAGCATTTT
CASSVEGEYNQPQHF
>TRBD1|TRBJ2-7|TRBV6-1
TGTGCCAGCAGAGTGGACAGGGACCACGAGCAGTACTTC
CASRVDRDHEQYF
>TRBD2|TRBJ2-7|TRBV2
TGTGCCAGCAGTTTGGGACTAGCGGGGGCCTCCTACGAGCAGTACTTC
CASSLGLAGASYEQYF
>TRBD2|TRBJ2-2|TRBV6-1
TGTGCCAGCAGTGAATTAGCGGGAGGAGCCGGGGAGCTGTTTTTT
CASSELAGGAGELFF
>NA|TRBJ2-7|TRBV27
TGTGCCAGCGGAGATCTCTCCTACGAGCAGTACTTC
CASGDLSYEQYF
>NA|TRBJ2-1|TRBV27
TGTGCCAGCAGTCTCCGGACTCCCAATGAGCAGTTCTTC
CASSLRTPNEQFF
>NA|TRBJ2-1|TRBV5-1
TGCGCCAGCAGCTTGGAGGGGGAAACCTCCTACAATGAGCAGTTCTTC
CASSLEGETSYNEQFF
>NA|TRBJ1-2|TRBV4-1
TGCGCCAGCAGCCAAGATTTCTATGGCTACACCTTC
CASSQDFYGYTF